This TCR beta chain was obtained from a study of shared clonotypes between healthy human individuals. CD45RO-negative CD8 cells positively selected for CCR7 made up the naive population, which excluded terminally differentiated effector memory CD45RA+ cells. It was across several immunoSEQ plates that each subset's genomic DNA was evenly split. Method: immunoSEQ multiplex PCR; TCRdb's copy keeps in-frame clones and lacks some. The table has some 800,000 clones, almost 95% seen once; the top ten hold under 30%. The V gene's germline CDR1 is GTSNPN and CDR2 SVGIG (reference sequence). CDR3 size: 17 residues. Losses at the gene ends were 0 bases for V and 0 bases for J; bases not matched to a gene: 8.

This chain joins TRBV30 and TRBJ1-3; TRBD1 aligns across 7 bases. The source material was naive CD8+ T cells sorted from blood. The clonotype comes from a young man in good health. The CDR3 bases are TGTGCCTGGAGTGTGACGACAGGGTCAAACTCTGGAAACACCATATATTTT. Translating it yields CAWSVTTGSNSGNTIYF.